Presented here are 19 T cell receptor beta chains from one specimen sequenced in a study of long-term antiretroviral therapy in people with HIV. The assay, immunoSEQ v3.0, was run at survey level. Measured with immunoSEQ multiplex PCR; TCRdb has only the in-frame clones, and not every one. The sample has 20,000 to 25,000 clones; around 76% are singletons. Material: unsorted PBMCs, obtained around 21 months before starting antiretroviral therapy. Receptors originate from a woman aged 40 to 50 with HIV.

There are a few counts of this clone. The chain is built from TRBV5-1 and TRBJ1-5; D is possibly TRBD1 (6 bases). Germline V gene sequence: CDR1 SGHRS, CDR2 YFSETQ. The V end was cut by 2 bases, the J end by 5 bases, with 11 bases between. The CDR3 has 14 amino acids. For the CDR3, the DNA is TGCGCCAGCAGCTTACAGGGCGGGGATCAGCCCCAGCATTTT. Translating gives CASSLQGGDQPQHF.

The V gene is TRBV7-6, the J gene TRBJ2-3; 12 bases fit TRBD2. Germline assignment: CDR1 SGHVS and CDR2 FNYEAQ. V lost 5 bases and J lost 5; bases outside the gene matches: 2. This CDR3 has 14 residues. CDR3 amino acids: CASSRLAGVDTQYF. CDR3 DNA: TGTGCCAGCAGCCGACTAGCGGGAGTAGATACGCAGTATTTT. The variable domain in full, with the rest retrieved from reference TRBV7-6 and TRBJ2-3, is GAGVSQSPRYKVTKRGQDVALRCDPISGHVSLYWYRQALGQGPEFLTYFNYEAQQDKSGLPNDRFSAERPEGSISTLTIQRTEQRDSAMYRCASSRLAGVDTQYFGPGTRLTVL.

The chain joins TRBV5-1 to TRBJ1-1, with 7 bases identical to TRBD1. The V gene end was trimmed by 7 bases and the J gene end by 1 base; junction bases not matched to a gene: 10. The CDR3 is 15 residues long. Germline values: CDR1 SGHRS, CDR2 YFSETQ. The CDR3 DNA reads TGCGCCAGCTTCCAATCGCAGGGGGGGAACACTGAAGCTTTCTTT. It codes for CASFQSQGGNTEAFF.

The V call is TRBV15, the J call TRBJ1-4; maybe TRBD1 (6 bases). Per the germline V gene, CDR1 is LNHNV and CDR2 is YYDKDF (reference sequence). This CDR3 region has 16 residues. Trimming left V 0 bases short and J 5 bases short, with 13 bases between. CDR3 in amino acids: CATSRDGDIRNEKLFF. CDR3 DNA: TGTGCCACCAGCAGAGATGGGGACATACGCAATGAAAAACTGTTTTTT.

The rearrangement joins TRBV7-9 to TRBJ2-7; D is perhaps TRBD1 (5 bases). The CDR3 is 12 residues long. The germline V and J ends were trimmed by 3 bases and 5 bases, with 8 bases remaining between them. CDR1 and CDR2 from the germline V gene are SEHNR and FQNEAQ (reference sequence). CDR3: CASSLGQNEQYF. The CDR3 nucleotides are TGTGCCAGCAGCTTGGGGCAGAACGAGCAGTACTTC.

This chain links TRBV4-2 with TRBJ2-5; D remains unclear. The ends were cut back, 1 base at V and 2 bases at J, with 11 bases in the middle. Germline-derived CDR1 and CDR2 are LGHNA and YNFKEQ. The CDR3 has 15 residues. CDR3 region: CASSQVGQIQETQYF. The CDR3 bases are TGTGCCAGCAGCCAAGTTGGGCAGATTCAAGAGACCCAGTACTTC.

This clone showed up just once. J is TRBJ2-7 and V is TRBV23-1; D gene ambiguous. TRBV23-1 is an open reading frame whose function is uncertain. The CDR3 totals 14 residues. The V end lost 4 bases, the J end lost 3 bases, and 13 bases lay between the germline ends. Here the CDR3 DNA reads TGCGCCAGCAGTCCGAGATCGGGCAGCTACGAGCAGTACTTC. Protein: CASSPRSGSYEQYF.

This chain links TRBV5-6 with TRBJ1-5; maybe TRBD1 (6 bases). Trimming took off 2 bases at V and 6 bases at J, with 15 bases between the two ends. CDR3 length: 15 amino acids. Germline V lookup: CDR1 SGHDT, CDR2 YYEEEE. The DNA for the CDR3 is TGTGCCAGCAGCTTCGGGCAGGGGAGTATTCAGCCCCAGCATTTT. This codes for CASSFGQGSIQPQHF.

The genes are TRBV5-1 and TRBJ2-2; D ambiguous. Germline V gene data show CDR1 as SGHRS and CDR2 as YFSETQ. The CDR3 sequence is 14 residues long. The V end was cut by 0 bases, the J end by 4 bases, with 7 bases between. CDR3: CASSLGRVTGELFF. The CDR3 nucleotides read TGCGCCAGCAGCTTGGGTCGAGTCACCGGGGAGCTGTTTTTT.

This CDR3 is CASSQDGAGYGYTF. Written as DNA, the CDR3 is TGCGCCAGCAGCCAAGATGGGGCGGGTTATGGCTACACCTTC. The chain is built from TRBV4-1 and TRBJ1-2, with D possibly TRBD1 on 5 matching bases. V was clipped by 0 bases and J by 5 bases, with 10 bases between them. The germline V gene encodes CDR1 MGHRA and CDR2 YSYEKL. The CDR3 spans 14 residues.

The rearrangement uses TRBV27 and TRBJ2-7; D perhaps matches TRBD1 (5 bases). CDR1 is MNHEY and CDR2 is SMNVEV in the germline V gene (reference sequence). This CDR3 region has 14 residues. V was trimmed by 4 bases and J by 2 bases, leaving 12 bases between them. DNA for the CDR3: TGTGCCAGCAGTTATTCGGACAAAACCTACGAGCAGTACTTC. It translates to CASSYSDKTYEQYF.

This clone was recorded a few times. The genes are TRBV16 and TRBJ1-2; possibly TRBD1 for D (5 bases). The CDR3 extends over 15 amino acids. Germline values: CDR1 KGHSY, CDR2 FQNENV. The V gene lost 4 bases and the J gene lost 7 bases, with 19 bases spanning the gap. The CDR3 sequence is CASSRITPGLVGYTF. The CDR3 nucleotides are TGTGCCAGCAGCCGCATTACCCCGGGGCTGGTTGGCTACACCTTC. Combining the CDR3 with reference TRBV16 and TRBJ1-2 gives the whole variable domain GEEVAQTPKHLVRGEGQKAKLYCAPIKGHSYVFWYQQVLKNEFKFLISFQNENVFDETGMPKERFSAKCLPNSPCSLEIQATKLEDSAVYFCASSRITPGLVGYTFGSGTRLTVV.

This clone was observed a few times. The chain uses TRBV18 and TRBJ2-7; D gene unclear. The V end lost 2 bases, the J end lost 0 bases, and 17 bases lay between the germline ends. Germline CDR1 is KGHSH and CDR2 is LQKENI. This CDR3 has 17 amino acids. CDR3 residues: CASSPMKATTSSYEQYF. The CDR3 DNA reads TGTGCCAGCTCACCAATGAAAGCCACGACAAGCTCCTACGAGCAGTACTTC.

The V and J genes are TRBV7-8 and TRBJ2-2; a possible D gene is TRBD1 (6 bases). CDR1 and CDR2 from the germline V gene are SGHVS and FQNEAQ. With 5 bases removed from V and 1 base from J, the gap between germline ends came to 11 bases. This CDR3 is built from 15 residues. CDR3 bases: TGTGCCAGCAGCACACAGGGAGTGAACACCGGGGAGCTGTTTTTT. Its protein is CASSTQGVNTGELFF.

The chain uses TRBV4-1 and TRBJ2-1; a weak D match, TRBD1 (5 bases). The germline V and J ends were trimmed by 4 bases and 4 bases, with 8 bases remaining between them. CDR1 MGHRA and CDR2 YSYEKL come from the germline V gene. The CDR3 spans 13 residues. CDR3 in DNA: TGCGCCAGCAGCCCTGACAGATACAATGAGCAGTTCTTC. Encoded protein: CASSPDRYNEQFF.

Here the CDR3 reads CAWQGFSSYNEQFF. In nucleotides, the CDR3 is TGTGCCTGGCAGGGGTTTAGCTCCTACAATGAGCAGTTCTTC. The chain is built from TRBV30 and TRBJ2-1, with a tentative D call TRBD1 (6 bases). From germline, CDR1 is GTSNPN and CDR2 SVGIG (reference sequence). The CDR3 consists of 14 residues. V was cut by 5 bases and J by 0 bases, with 11 bases left in between.

The chain employs TRBV27 and TRBJ1-5, with a weak D call TRBD1 (5 bases). This CDR3 has 13 residues. Trimming left V 4 bases short and J 5 bases short, with 9 bases between. Germline V gives CDR1 MNHEY, CDR2 SMNVEV (reference sequence). CDR3 coding DNA: TGTGCCAGCAGTTGGGGCAGTGATCAGCCCCAGCATTTT. As protein: CASSWGSDQPQHF.

The rearrangement joins TRBV20-1 to TRBJ2-7; D is undetermined. Trimming stripped 5 bases from V and 12 bases from J, with 8 bases between. Germline CDR1 and CDR2: DFQATT and SNEGSKA (reference sequence). The CDR3 sequence is 8 residues long. The CDR3 region is CSALGRYF. CDR3 in DNA: TGCAGTGCTCTAGGGCGGTACTTC.

The rearrangement joins TRBV5-1 to TRBJ2-2, with TRBD1 matching 8 bases. The CDR3 covers 14 residues. Germline CDR1 is SGHRS and CDR2 is YFSETQ. V was clipped by 6 bases and J by 4 bases; unmatched bases: 5. The CDR3 sequence is CASTAQGATGELFF. DNA of the CDR3: TGCGCCAGCACCGCTCAGGGGGCCACCGGGGAGCTGTTTTTT.